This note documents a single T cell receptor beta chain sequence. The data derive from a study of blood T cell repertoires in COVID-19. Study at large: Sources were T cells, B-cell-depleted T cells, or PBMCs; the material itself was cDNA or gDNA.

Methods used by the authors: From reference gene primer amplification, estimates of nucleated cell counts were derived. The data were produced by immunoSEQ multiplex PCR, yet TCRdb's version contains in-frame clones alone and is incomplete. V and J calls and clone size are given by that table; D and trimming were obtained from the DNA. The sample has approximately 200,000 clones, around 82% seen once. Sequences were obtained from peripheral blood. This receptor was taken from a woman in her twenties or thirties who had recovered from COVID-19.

DNA for the CDR3: TGTGCCAGCGTGAGCGGGAGGGACACCGGGGAGCTGTTTTTT. This encodes CASVSGRDTGELFF. This chain joins TRBV28 and TRBJ2-2; 10 nucleotides match TRBD2. V shed 8 bases, J shed 3 bases, and the junction held 3 bases outside the gene matches. Looked up from germline, CDR1 is MDHEN and CDR2 is SYDVKM. The CDR3 is 14 residues long.